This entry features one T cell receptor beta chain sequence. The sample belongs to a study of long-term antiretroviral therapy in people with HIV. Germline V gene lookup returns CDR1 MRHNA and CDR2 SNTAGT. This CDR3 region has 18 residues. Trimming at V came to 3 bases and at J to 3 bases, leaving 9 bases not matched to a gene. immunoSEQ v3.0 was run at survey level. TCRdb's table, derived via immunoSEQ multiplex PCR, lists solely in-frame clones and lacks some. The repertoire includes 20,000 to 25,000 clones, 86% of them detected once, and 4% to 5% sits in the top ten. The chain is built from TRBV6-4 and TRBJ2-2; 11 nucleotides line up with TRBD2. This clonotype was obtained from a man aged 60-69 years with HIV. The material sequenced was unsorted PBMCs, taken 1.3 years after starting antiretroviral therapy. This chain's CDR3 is CASSEALAGGPHTGELFF. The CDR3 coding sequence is TGTGCCAGCAGTGAGGCCTTAGCGGGAGGGCCGCACACCGGGGAGCTGTTTTTT.